This is a list of T cell receptor beta chains from one sample in a study of cytomegalovirus exposure and HLA in healthy donors. Assay: immunoSEQ multiplex PCR; the TCRdb copy retains only in-frame clones and omits some. The sample contains roughly 100,000 clones, 76% of which appear only once. The specimen was PBMCs. These receptors were collected from a man between 35 and 55 years old in good health and CMV-seropositive. CDR3s include the opening cysteine and the closing phenylalanine or tryptophan. The D gene is left open where the match is weak. Part of the rows lack a size; the others show once, few, many or a class for expanded clones.

TRBV10-3	TRBJ1-5	TRBD1	-	CAISEGQGVDQPQHF	TGTGCCATCAGTGAAGGACAGGGGGTAGATCAGCCCCAGCATTTT
TRBV28	TRBJ2-7	TRBD1	-	CASADILRQGPPYEQYF	TGTGCCAGCGCCGATATTCTAAGACAGGGCCCACCCTACGAGCAGTACTTC
TRBV7-8	TRBJ2-7	-	-	CASSFPPLYEQYF	TGTGCCAGCAGCTTCCCCCCCCTTTACGAGCAGTACTTC
TRBV30	TRBJ2-1	-	-	CAWSTGAYNEQFF	TGTGCCTGGAGTACGGGGGCCTACAATGAGCAGTTCTTC
TRBV20-1	TRBJ2-1	-	-	CSAKTRWEQFF	TGCAGTGCTAAGACTAGATGGGAGCAGTTCTTC
TRBV5-5	TRBJ2-2	-	-	CASSLPPRSYTGELFF	TGTGCCAGCAGCCTACCCCCTCGGAGTTACACCGGGGAGCTGTTTTTT
TRBV19	TRBJ1-6	TRBD1	-	CATSGLQGKGSPLHF	TGTGCCACATCGGGGCTACAGGGGAAAGGATCACCCCTCCACTTT
TRBV6-1	TRBJ2-5	-	-	CASQRSPQETQYF	TGTGCCAGTCAGCGGTCCCCACAAGAGACCCAGTACTTC
TRBV27	TRBJ2-7	-	-	CASSLGLGYEQYF	TGTGCCAGCAGTTTGGGGCTGGGCTACGAGCAGTACTTC
TRBV28	TRBJ2-7	TRBD1	-	CASMGQGLSSYEQYF	TGTGCCAGCATGGGACAGGGGCTGTCCTCCTACGAGCAGTACTTC
TRBV4-2	TRBJ2-1	-	-	CASSQGSGRNYNEQFF	TGTGCCAGCAGCCAAGGTTCGGGTAGAAACTACAATGAGCAGTTCTTC
TRBV18	TRBJ2-2	TRBD2	-	CASSPRLLAGVSGELFF	TGTGCCAGCTCACCACGCTTACTAGCGGGAGTATCCGGGGAGCTGTTTTTT
TRBV2	TRBJ2-1	TRBD2	-	CASRTSGGANNEQFF	TGTGCCAGCAGAACTAGCGGGGGGGCCAACAATGAGCAGTTCTTC
TRBV6-1	TRBJ1-5	TRBD1	-	CASSPRDRGQPQHF	TGTGCCAGCAGTCCCCGGGACAGGGGTCAGCCCCAGCATTTT
TRBV7-9	TRBJ1-1	TRBD1	-	CATSGQGASPEAFF	TGTGCCACAAGCGGACAGGGGGCGAGTCCTGAAGCTTTCTTT
TRBV7-2	TRBJ2-7	-	-	CASSPEGGRYEQYF	TGTGCCAGCAGCCCTGAGGGGGGGCGGTACGAGCAGTACTTC
TRBV10-3	TRBJ1-3	-	-	CAIMSGKGDTIYF	TGTGCCATCATGTCGGGAAAGGGAGACACCATATATTTT
TRBV9	TRBJ1-3	-	once	CASSVGLQGRGSGNAIYF	TGTGCCAGCAGCGTAGGGTTGCAGGGCAGGGGTTCTGGAAACGCCATATATTTT
TRBV30	TRBJ2-5	TRBD2	few	CAWSVRGWRGASSRQETQYF	TGTGCCTGGAGTGTACGCGGTTGGCGGGGGGCATCCTCGCGACAAGAGACCCAGTACTTC
TRBV7-2	TRBJ2-5	-	-	CASSPWTAGAGGTQYF	TGTGCCAGCAGCCCTTGGACGGCGGGGGCCGGGGGGACCCAGTACTTC
TRBV2	TRBJ2-2	TRBD2	once	CASSLGLDTGELFF	TGTGCCAGCAGCCTGGGACTAGACACCGGGGAGCTGTTTTTT
TRBV7-8	TRBJ1-6	TRBD1	-	CASSSRDSGPNSPLHF	TGTGCCAGCAGTAGCCGGGACAGCGGACCGAATTCACCCCTCCACTTT
TRBV9	TRBJ2-1	TRBD2	-	CASSPMGGGIPNEQFF	TGTGCCAGCAGTCCTATGGGCGGGGGGATTCCGAATGAGCAGTTCTTC
TRBV6-1	TRBJ1-1	TRBD1	-	CASRGQGFAEAFF	TGTGCCAGCAGGGGACAGGGATTCGCTGAAGCTTTCTTT
TRBV9	TRBJ1-6	-	-	CASSANIQGSKNSPLHF	TGTGCCAGCAGCGCAAATATACAGGGTTCGAAGAATTCACCCCTCCACTTT
TRBV10-2	TRBJ2-5	TRBD1	-	CASRISQGAQYF	TGCGCCAGCAGAATCTCGCAGGGGGCCCAATACTTC
TRBV13	TRBJ1-1	-	-	CASSLGGMGGGTEAFF	TGTGCCAGCAGCTTAGGCGGGATGGGGGGGGGAACTGAAGCTTTCTTT
TRBV10-3	TRBJ2-5	TRBD2	-	CASRTSGGAGETQYF	TGTGCCAGCAGGACTAGCGGGGGGGCAGGGGAGACCCAGTACTTC
TRBV5-4	TRBJ1-1	TRBD1	-	CASSPPGQGATEAFF	TGTGCCAGCAGCCCACCGGGACAGGGTGCCACTGAAGCTTTCTTT
TRBV7-9	TRBJ2-7	-	-	CASSFGVTGEQYF	TGTGCCAGCAGCTTTGGAGTGACGGGCGAGCAGTACTTC
TRBV30	TRBJ1-4	-	few	CAWSAGPTRQQLFF	TGTGCCTGGAGTGCCGGTCCAACCCGACAACAACTGTTTTTT
TRBV6-4	TRBJ1-1	TRBD1	-	CASSATGAGGTEAFF	TGTGCCAGCAGTGCCACAGGGGCAGGGGGAACTGAAGCTTTCTTT
TRBV7-9	TRBJ2-3	TRBD2	-	CASSTGTSGGTDTQYF	TGTGCCAGCAGCACAGGGACTAGCGGGGGCACAGATACGCAGTATTTT
TRBV19	TRBJ2-1	-	-	CASSIQMGPEQFF	TGTGCCAGTAGTATACAAATGGGCCCCGAGCAGTTCTTC
TRBV2	TRBJ2-2	TRBD1	once	CASSGGQAPGELFF	TGTGCCAGCAGCGGAGGACAGGCCCCCGGGGAGCTGTTTTTT
TRBV7-8	TRBJ1-5	-	-	CASSSRLDQPQHF	TGTGCCAGCAGCTCAAGACTGGATCAGCCCCAGCATTTT
TRBV11-1	TRBJ2-1	-	once	CASSLQVNEQFF	TGTGCCAGCAGCCTACAGGTCAATGAGCAGTTCTTC
TRBV7-2	TRBJ2-7	-	once	CASSLGRYEQYF	TGTGCCAGCAGCTTAGGTCGGTACGAGCAGTACTTC
TRBV10-3	TRBJ1-1	-	-	CAISRQENTEAFF	TGTGCCATCAGTAGACAGGAGAACACTGAAGCTTTCTTT
TRBV6-6	TRBJ1-6	TRBD1	-	CASSLTGGSSPLHF	TGTGCCAGCAGTTTGACAGGGGGCAGTTCACCCCTCCACTTT
TRBV4-2	TRBJ1-2	TRBD1	-	CASSQEQGPLYGYTF	TGTGCCAGCAGCCAAGAACAGGGGCCCCTTTATGGCTACACCTTC
TRBV6-1	TRBJ1-1	-	-	CASSMTVNTEAFF	TGTGCCAGCAGTATGACAGTAAACACTGAAGCTTTCTTT
TRBV7-2	TRBJ2-7	TRBD2	-	CASKTSGGSGNEQYF	TGTGCCAGCAAGACTAGCGGGGGGTCGGGGAACGAGCAGTACTTC
TRBV28	TRBJ2-5	TRBD1	-	CASSYPLQGAREQYF	TGTGCCAGCAGTTACCCCTTACAGGGGGCGCGGGAGCAGTACTTC
TRBV5-6	TRBJ1-1	-	-	CASSLRSPGGSQAFF	TGTGCCAGCAGCTTGCGGTCCCCCGGAGGGAGCCAAGCTTTCTTT
TRBV4-3	TRBJ2-1	TRBD1	-	CASSQVPGGQYVNEQFF	TGCGCCAGCAGCCAAGTTCCAGGGGGCCAGTACGTCAATGAGCAGTTCTTC
TRBV16	TRBJ2-7	TRBD1	-	CASSQSGQRPSSYEQYF	TGTGCCAGCAGCCAATCGGGACAGCGGCCTAGCTCCTACGAGCAGTACTTC
TRBV30	TRBJ1-1	-	-	CAWSVFSRNTEAFF	TGTGCCTGGAGTGTATTTTCTCGGAACACTGAAGCTTTCTTT
TRBV27	TRBJ1-3	-	-	CASSSRTDTGNTIYF	TGTGCCAGCAGTTCGCGGACAGACACAGGAAACACCATATATTTT
TRBV4-1	TRBJ2-1	-	once	CASSQAPSSYNEQFF	TGCGCCAGCAGCCAAGCCCCCTCCTCCTACAATGAGCAGTTCTTC
TRBV7-9	TRBJ2-5	TRBD1	once	CASSSGTGVQETQYF	TGTGCCAGCAGCTCCGGGACAGGGGTGCAAGAGACCCAGTACTTC